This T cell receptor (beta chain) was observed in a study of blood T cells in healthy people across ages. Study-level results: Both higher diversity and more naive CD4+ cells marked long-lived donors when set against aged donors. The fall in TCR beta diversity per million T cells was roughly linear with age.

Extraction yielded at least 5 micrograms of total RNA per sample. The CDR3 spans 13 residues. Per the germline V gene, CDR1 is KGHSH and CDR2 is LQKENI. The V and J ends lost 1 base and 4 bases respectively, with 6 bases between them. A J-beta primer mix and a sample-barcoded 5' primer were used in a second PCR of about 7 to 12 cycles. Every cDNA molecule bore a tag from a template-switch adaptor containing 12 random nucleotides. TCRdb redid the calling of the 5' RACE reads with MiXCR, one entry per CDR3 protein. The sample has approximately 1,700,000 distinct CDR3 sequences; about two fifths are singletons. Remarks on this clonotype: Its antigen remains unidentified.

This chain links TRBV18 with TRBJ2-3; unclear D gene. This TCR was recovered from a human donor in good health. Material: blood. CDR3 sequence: CASSPRWADTQYF. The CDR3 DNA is TGTGCCAGCTCACCACGCTGGGCAGATACGCAGTATTTT.